This T cell receptor (beta chain) was obtained from a study of blood T cell repertoires in COVID-19. The wider study: Samples taken during acute and convalescent COVID-19 were collected in the United States, Italy and Spain.

Repertoires were generated with immunoSEQ multiplex PCR, while TCRdb's copy carries only in-frame clones and drops some. The sample lists roughly 92,000 clones, approximately 89% seen once, with around 7% in the top ten. The CDR3 covers 10 residues. V lost 10 bases and J 6 bases, leaving 9 bases between the germline ends. The clonotype comes from a human donor with acute or convalescent COVID-19. The donor label of this sample is uncertain. This chain links TRBV12-3 or TRBV12-4 with TRBJ1-1; D is possibly TRBD1 (5 bases). Sequencing was carried out using peripheral blood. CDR3 loop: CAMGGSEAFF. CDR3 nucleotides: TGTGCCATGGGGGGATCTGAAGCTTTCTTT.